What follows are 22 T cell receptor beta chains derived from one specimen sequenced in a study of cytomegalovirus exposure and HLA in healthy donors. The PCR was carried out with 60 Vbeta primers and 13 Jbeta primers. Libraries were prepared by immunoSEQ multiplex PCR; TCRdb keeps only in-frame clonotypes and omits some of them. Of some 99,000 clones listed, around 68% were seen once; the top ten hold 0.95% to 1.5%. The sample comprised PBMCs. The receptors originated from a female donor in good health and CMV-seronegative.

This chain joins TRBV7-9 and TRBJ1-1; D is perhaps TRBD1 (6 bases). This CDR3 has 13 amino acids. Trimming left V 4 bases short and J 8 bases short, with 14 bases between. Germline V CDR1 and CDR2: SEHNR, FQNEAQ (reference sequence). The CDR3 DNA follows: TGTGCCAGCAGCTCCCAACAGGGAACGGAAGCTTTCTTT. Protein product: CASSSQQGTEAFF.

DNA of the CDR3: TGTGCCAGCAGCGGACTAGCGGGGCCAACTGATACGCAGTATTTT. It yields the protein CASSGLAGPTDTQYF. The chain links TRBV7-6 to TRBJ2-3; 12 bases are shared with TRBD2. Trimming took 5 bases from V and 6 from J; bases not matched to a gene: 6. Germline V gene data show CDR1 as SGHVS and CDR2 as FNYEAQ. The CDR3 runs to 15 residues.

As to this clone: The junction shows a germline mismatch at one end, possibly a read error. This chain connects TRBV7-9 to TRBJ2-3; D may be TRBD2 (6 bases). This CDR3 is built from 13 residues. CDR1 and CDR2 from the germline V gene are SEHNR and FQNEAQ (reference sequence). Here the CDR3 reads CSSRPGVRDTQYF. For the CDR3, the DNA is TGTTCCAGCAGACCGGGGGTCAGGGATACGCAGTATTTT.

This sequence joins TRBV11-3 and TRBJ2-5, with D possibly being TRBD2 (7 bases). V was pared by 3 bases and J by 2 bases, with 13 bases between. Germline loops: CDR1 SGHNT, CDR2 YENEEA. CDR3 length equals 15 residues. CDR3 sequence (DNA): TGTGCCAGCAGCTTGAGGGGGGGCGGGCAAGAGACCCAGTACTTC. Translation gives CASSLRGGGQETQYF.

The CDR3 DNA sequence: TGTGCCAGCAGTCCAGTCGACTCTGGAAACACCATATATTTT. Translation: CASSPVDSGNTIYF. V gene TRBV6-5 combines with J gene TRBJ1-3; no reliable D call. V dropped 5 bases and J dropped 0 bases, with 8 bases sitting between them. CDR1 is MNHEY and CDR2 is SVGAGI in the germline V gene. CDR3 length equals 14 residues.

J is TRBJ2-2 and V is TRBV9; maybe TRBD1 (6 bases). The germline gives CDR1 SGDLS, CDR2 YYNGEE. V lost 6 bases, J lost 7 bases, and 19 bases lay in between. This CDR3 is 15 amino acids long. Written as DNA, the CDR3 is TGTGCCAGCACCCCGGGACGTCGAGGGGGCGGGGAGCTGTTTTTT. Its translation: CASTPGRRGGGELFF.

This clone was counted a few times. Within the sample, other DNA sequences also encode this same CDR3. V usage is TRBV5-4 and J usage is TRBJ2-1, with unresolved D. Looked up from germline, CDR1 is SGHNT and CDR2 is YYREEE (reference sequence). The V end lost 2 bases, the J end lost 4 bases, and 7 bases lay between the germline ends. This CDR3 is built from 13 residues. DNA of the CDR3: TGTGCCAGCAGCTTCACAGATTACAATGAGCAGTTCTTC. Translated, it gives CASSFTDYNEQFF.

The chain recombines TRBV7-9 with TRBJ1-4; TRBD1 matches 11 bases. J was trimmed by 8 bases and V by 6 bases; bases with no gene match: 11. The CDR3 sequence is 16 residues long. Germline CDR1 reads SEHNR; CDR2 reads FQNEAQ (reference sequence). The CDR3 here is CASRILPGQGDEKLFF. CDR3 DNA sequence: TGTGCCAGCAGAATACTCCCGGGACAGGGGGACGAAAAACTGTTTTTT.

Comment on this clone: One end of the junction varies from germline; a read error may be responsible. The V and J genes are TRBV6-6 and TRBJ1-2; 11 bases map to TRBD1. The CDR3 consists of 16 residues. The germline V gene encodes CDR1 MNHNY and CDR2 SVGAGI (reference sequence). The CDR3 nucleotides read TGTGCCAGCAGTCACGGGACAGGGGGGACTAACTATGGCTACAACTTC. Translated, it gives CASSHGTGGTNYGYNF.

This clone has a handful of counts. In DNA, the CDR3 is TGTGCCATCAGAGCGGGACTAGCGGGAGCAGAGACCCAGTACTTC. Residues: CAIRAGLAGAETQYF. The V gene is TRBV10-3, the J gene TRBJ2-5; TRBD2 aligns across 14 bases. The CDR3 loop spans 15 amino acids. CDR1 is ENHRY, CDR2 SYGVKD, per germline. V was clipped by 6 bases and J by 4 bases; unmatched bases: 4.

The chain uses TRBV7-6 and TRBJ2-1; D is undetermined. This CDR3 is 15 amino acids long. Germline V CDR1 and CDR2: SGHVS, FNYEAQ. The V end was cut by 6 bases, the J end by 8 bases, with 20 bases between. The CDR3: CASRRRSGYGDEQFF. CDR3 DNA sequence: TGTGCCAGCAGGAGGAGAAGTGGATACGGCGATGAGCAGTTCTTC.

This clone showed up just a few times. The chain combines TRBV4-1 with TRBJ2-7; the D gene is possibly TRBD1 (5 bases). Deletions cut 3 bases from V and 2 bases from J, with 14 bases between. The CDR3 contains 15 residues. Germline CDR1 is MGHRA and CDR2 is YSYEKL. Here the CDR3 reads CASSQTDLETYEQYF. CDR3 DNA sequence: TGCGCCAGCAGCCAGACAGATTTGGAGACCTACGAGCAGTACTTC.

This chain links TRBV5-4 with TRBJ2-5; D is perhaps TRBD2 (6 bases). The CDR3 covers 13 residues. Germline V gene data show CDR1 as SGHNT and CDR2 as YYREEE (reference sequence). Trimming pared 0 bases from V and 4 bases from J, leaving 7 bases between. DNA of the CDR3: TGTGCCAGCAGCTTGGACGGGAGAGAGACCCAGTACTTC. This codes for CASSLDGRETQYF.

This clone was observed once. The chain carries TRBV7-9 and TRBJ1-1, with D hard to call. The CDR3 has 12 amino acids. With 4 bases removed from V and 6 bases from J, the gap between germline ends came to 9 bases. The germline V gene has CDR1 SEHNR and CDR2 FQNEAQ (reference sequence). CDR3 coding DNA: TGTGCCAGCAGCTCGGAGTTGGCTGAAGCTTTCTTT. It codes for CASSSELAEAFF.

V and J are TRBV19 and TRBJ1-1; D perhaps matches TRBD1 (5 bases). This CDR3 spans 13 amino acids. In germline, CDR1 is LNHDA, CDR2 SQIVND (reference sequence). The V and J ends lost 5 bases and 4 bases respectively, with 11 bases between them. This CDR3 reads CASSAGLTTEAFF. CDR3 DNA sequence: TGTGCCAGTAGTGCGGGACTGACCACTGAAGCTTTCTTT.

The V gene is TRBV6-4, the J gene TRBJ2-1, with 7 bases matching TRBD2. Trimming took 7 bases from V and 0 from J; bases not matched to a gene: 12. Germline assignment: CDR1 MRHNA and CDR2 SNTAGT. The CDR3 has 17 residues. CDR3 residues: CASIICGSSLSYNEQFF. CDR3 in DNA: TGTGCCAGCATAATATGCGGGAGCAGCCTCTCCTACAATGAGCAGTTCTTC.

The chain has TRBV29-1 and TRBJ1-2, with a weak D call TRBD1 (6 bases). The CDR3 is 15 residues long. Germline CDR1 reads SQVTM; CDR2 reads ANQGSEA. V dropped 3 bases and J dropped 1 base, with 15 bases sitting between them. The chain's CDR3 is CSVEGQDRYNYGYTF. In DNA form, the CDR3 reads TGCAGCGTTGAGGGACAAGACAGGTATAACTATGGCTACACCTTC.

The genes are TRBV6-1 and TRBJ1-2, with a tentative D call TRBD1 (6 bases). The CDR3 has 15 amino acids. Germline values: CDR1 MNHNS, CDR2 SASEGT. With 0 bases removed from V and 3 bases from J, the gap between germline ends came to 11 bases. CDR3 amino acids: CASSEAPQGHYGYTF. In DNA, the CDR3 is TGTGCCAGCAGTGAAGCACCACAGGGCCACTATGGCTACACCTTC.

V usage is TRBV5-6 and J usage is TRBJ2-1, with 7 positions matching TRBD2. Germline CDR1 and CDR2: SGHDT and YYEEEE. The CDR3 runs to 15 residues. The V segment lost 0 bases and the J segment 5 bases; nucleotides outside the gene matches: 5. The CDR3 nucleotides read TGTGCCAGCAGCTTGGACGCAGGGAGGGACAATGAGCAGTTCTTC. Translating gives CASSLDAGRDNEQFF.

This chain connects TRBV10-3 to TRBJ2-3, with 12 nucleotides matching TRBD2. CDR3 length: 15 residues. Losses at the gene ends were 10 bases for V and 4 bases for J; bases not matched to a gene: 9. The germline V gene has CDR1 ENHRY and CDR2 SYGVKD. The CDR3 DNA reads TGTGCCAGCGCAGGGGCTAGCGGGAGGGCAGATACGCAGTATTTT. Translating it yields CASAGASGRADTQYF.

The rearrangement joins TRBV4-3 to TRBJ2-1; D unclear. Trimming removed 7 bases from V and 7 bases from J, with 11 bases in between. The CDR3 has 12 residues. The germline CDR1 and CDR2 sequences are LGHNA and YSLEER. The CDR3 DNA reads TGCGCCAGCACCCCAACTATAAATGAGCAGTTCTTC. It codes for CASTPTINEQFF.

The chain uses TRBV2 and TRBJ2-3; 12 nucleotides agree with TRBD2. Germline V gene data show CDR1 as SNHLY and CDR2 as FYNNEI. The V and J ends lost 7 bases and 3 bases, in that order; junction bases with no gene match: 5. CDR3 length: 15 amino acids. As DNA, the CDR3 is TGTGCCAGCACTTACCTAGCGGGAGGGACAGATACGCAGTATTTT. Translated: CASTYLAGGTDTQYF.